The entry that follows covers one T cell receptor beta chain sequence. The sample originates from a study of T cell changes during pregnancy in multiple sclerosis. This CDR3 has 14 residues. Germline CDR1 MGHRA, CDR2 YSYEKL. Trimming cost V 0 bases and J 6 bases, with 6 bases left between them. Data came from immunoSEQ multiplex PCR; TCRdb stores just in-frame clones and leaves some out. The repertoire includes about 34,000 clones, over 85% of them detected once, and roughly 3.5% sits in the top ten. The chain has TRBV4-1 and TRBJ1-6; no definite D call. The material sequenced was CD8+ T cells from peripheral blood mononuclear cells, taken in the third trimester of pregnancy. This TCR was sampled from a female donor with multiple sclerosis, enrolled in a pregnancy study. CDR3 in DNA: TGCGCCAGCAGCCAAGACAGACTTAATTCACCCCTCCACTTT. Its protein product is CASSQDRLNSPLHF.